These T cell receptor beta chains were read from a single sample in a study of T cells in Graves' hyperthyroidism and ophthalmopathy. TCRdb redid the calling of the multiplex PCR reads with MiXCR, one entry per CDR3 protein. The sample shows hundreds of thousands of distinct CDR3 sequences, 45% of them seen only once. Sequenced input: peripheral blood or thyroid tissue (not recorded which). The receptor source for this set is an adult man with Graves' disease, either hyperthyroidism or ophthalmopathy (not recorded which). CDR3s include the opening cysteine and the closing phenylalanine or tryptophan. A D gene is named only where the DNA matches it firmly. For some rows the clone size is stated as once, few or many, or as a class when expanded; others skip it.

V	size	D	J	CDR3	DNA
TRBV6-6	few	.	TRBJ1-2	CASSVIGSDGYTF	TGTGCCAGCAGTGTTATCGGAAGCGATGGCTACACCTTC
TRBV7-9	many	.	TRBJ1-2	CASSSFPEMDGYTF	TGTGCCAGCAGCTCGTTCCCTGAGATGGATGGCTACACCTTC
TRBV25-1	.	TRBD1	TRBJ1-2	CASSVSRDRDGRGGYTF	TGTGCCAGCAGTGTATCCCGGGACAGGGACGGACGAGGGGGCTACACCTTC
TRBV10-3	.	TRBD1	TRBJ1-2	CASSPFSTGFYGYTF	TGTGCCAGCAGTCCTTTTTCGACAGGGTTCTATGGCTACACCTTC
TRBV20-1	.	TRBD1	TRBJ2-5	CSAKNRDSKRTQYF	TGCAGTGCTAAGAACCGGGACAGCAAGAGAACCCAGTACTTC
TRBV2	.	TRBD1	TRBJ2-6	CASRDRGTF	TGTGCCAGCAGGGACAGGGGTACATTC
TRBV10-3	.	TRBD1	TRBJ1-3	CAISAPGQGPSGNTIYF	TGTGCCATCAGTGCTCCGGGACAGGGGCCCTCTGGAAACACCATATATTTT
TRBV7-2	.	TRBD2	TRBJ2-2	CASSLLRGAGELFF	TGTGCCAGCAGCTTATTGCGGGGGGCCGGGGAGCTGTTTTTT
TRBV5-1	.	TRBD2	TRBJ2-7	CASGRLAGLNEQYF	TGCGCCAGCGGCCGACTAGCGGGACTCAACGAGCAGTACTTC
TRBV7-9	.	.	TRBJ1-1	CASSLRGLEAFF	TGTGCCAGCAGCTTACGGGGCCTTGAAGCTTTCTTT
TRBV10-3	.	TRBD1	TRBJ1-6	CAISWTGDNSPLHF	TGTGCCATCAGTTGGACAGGGGATAATTCACCCCTCCACTTT
TRBV7-2	.	.	TRBJ2-5	CASSLASRQETQYF	TGTGCCAGCAGCTTAGCCAGCAGGCAAGAGACCCAGTACTTC
TRBV7-2	.	.	TRBJ2-7	CASSPEGLAHEQYF	TGTGCCAGCAGCCCGGAGGGACTTGCCCACGAGCAGTACTTC
TRBV7-8	many	.	TRBJ2-5	CASSLGHTGTRTQYF	TGTGCCAGCAGCTTAGGCCACACGGGGACGCGGACCCAGTACTTC
TRBV6-5	.	.	TRBJ1-1	CAISYSGRLPEGNTEAFF	TGTGCCATCAGTTACTCCGGCAGGCTACCCGAGGGGAACACTGAAGCTTTCTTT
TRBV10-3	many	.	TRBJ1-5	CAIGEPNQPQHF	TGTGCCATCGGGGAGCCCAATCAGCCCCAGCATTTT
TRBV10-2	.	.	TRBJ1-2	CASSEPGRDYGYTF	TGCGCCAGCAGTGAGCCAGGGAGGGACTATGGCTACACCTTC
TRBV2	.	TRBD1	TRBJ1-2	CASAGTAASYGYTF	TGTGCCAGCGCCGGGACAGCCGCCTCCTATGGCTACACCTTC
TRBV7-8	.	.	TRBJ1-2	CASSLVRNRYGYTF	TGTGCCAGCAGCTTAGTGCGGAACCGCTATGGCTACACCTTC
TRBV2	many	.	TRBJ2-7	CASSERGPSYEQYF	TGTGCCAGCAGTGAACGGGGTCCATCCTACGAGCAGTACTTC
TRBV7-9	.	.	TRBJ1-2	CASSLEAAAYYGYTF	TGTGCCAGCAGCTTAGAGGCCGCCGCTTACTATGGCTACACCTTC
TRBV10-3	many	.	TRBJ1-1	CAISEFTEAFF	TGTGCCATCAGTGAGTTCACTGAAGCTTTCTTT
TRBV20-1	.	.	TRBJ1-6	CSAQAWDPQAPLHF	TGCAGTGCCCAGGCATGGGATCCCCAGGCACCCCTCCACTTT
TRBV5-1	.	.	TRBJ1-3	CASSVLEGDSGNTIYF	TGCGCCAGCAGCGTCCTGGAGGGGGACTCTGGAAACACCATATATTTT
TRBV12-3/TRBV12-4	.	.	TRBJ1-5	CATSTLGSNQPQHF	TGTGCCACTTCGACCCTCGGCTCCAATCAGCCCCAGCATTTT
TRBV25-1	.	.	TRBJ2-1	CASSEWRGSYNEQFF	TGTGCCAGCAGTGAATGGCGGGGATCCTACAATGAGCAGTTCTTC
TRBV6-5	few	TRBD2	TRBJ2-7	CASRPGTSGRVGYEQYF	TGTGCCAGCAGACCCGGGACTAGCGGGAGGGTAGGCTACGAGCAGTACTTC
TRBV7-8	many	.	TRBJ1-6	CASRSIRERNSPLHF	TGTGCCAGCAGGAGTATCAGGGAGCGAAATTCACCCCTCCACTTT
TRBV14	few	.	TRBJ2-7	CASSPLSLTLSYEQYF	TGTGCCAGCAGCCCCCTTTCCCTCACACTCTCCTACGAGCAGTACTTC
TRBV14	many	TRBD1	TRBJ1-2	CASSRQGPDGYTF	TGTGCCAGCAGTCGACAGGGTCCTGATGGCTACACCTTC
TRBV29-1	.	.	TRBJ1-2	CSRVGRYGYTF	TGCAGCAGAGTAGGCCGTTATGGCTACACCTTC
TRBV20-1	.	.	TRBJ1-6	CSAPGGSYNSPLHF	TGCAGTGCTCCTGGAGGTTCCTATAATTCACCCCTCCACTTT
TRBV7-8	.	TRBD1	TRBJ2-7	CASSSPGTGNYEQYF	TGTGCCAGCAGCTCCCCCGGGACAGGTAACTACGAGCAGTACTTC